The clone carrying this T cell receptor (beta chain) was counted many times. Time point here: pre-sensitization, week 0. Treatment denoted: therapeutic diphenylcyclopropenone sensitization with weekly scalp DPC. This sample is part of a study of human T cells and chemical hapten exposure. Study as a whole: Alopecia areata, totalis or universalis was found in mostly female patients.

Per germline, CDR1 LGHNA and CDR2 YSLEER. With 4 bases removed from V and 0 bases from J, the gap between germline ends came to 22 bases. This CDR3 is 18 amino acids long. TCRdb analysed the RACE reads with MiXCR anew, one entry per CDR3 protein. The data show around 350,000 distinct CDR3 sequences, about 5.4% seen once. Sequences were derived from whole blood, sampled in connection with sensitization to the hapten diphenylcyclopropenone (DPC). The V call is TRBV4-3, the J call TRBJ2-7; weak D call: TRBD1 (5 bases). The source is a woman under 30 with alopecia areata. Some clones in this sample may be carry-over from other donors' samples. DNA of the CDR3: TGCGCCAGCAGCCCTCCGCCCCCAGGGCTTTACAGCTCCTACGAGCAGTACTTC. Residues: CASSPPPPGLYSSYEQYF.